This entry lists 25 T cell receptor beta chains sequenced from one sample in a study of patients and donors after allogeneic stem cell transplantation. Via MiXCR, TCRdb re-called the RT-PCR reads, giving one row per CDR3 protein. Of roughly 200,000 distinct CDR3 sequences in the sample, more than 35% are singletons; the top ten hold roughly 10%. Sequencing was performed on blood, either unsorted or a sorted T cell fraction (not recorded which). The receptors here all came from a human donor who was either an allogeneic HSCT recipient or a stem cell or donor lymphocyte infusion donor (not recorded which). It is not recorded whose cells these are; they may come from a transplant donor.

CDR3 nucleotide sequence: TGCGCCAGCAGCGCCGCGGGGGGCCGGGGCTACGAGCAGTACTTC. It yields the protein CASSAAGGRGYEQYF. The genes are TRBV4-3 and TRBJ2-7; 8 nucleotides match TRBD2. Germline V CDR1 and CDR2: LGHNA, YSLEER. CDR3 length equals 15 residues. The trim removed 5 bases at V and 3 bases at J, leaving 9 bases unmatched.

This clonotype was seen more than once but under ten times. The rearrangement joins TRBV5-5 to TRBJ1-5; possible D gene TRBD1, 5 bases. Germline CDR1 reads SGHKS; CDR2 reads YYEKEE (reference sequence). The ends were cut back, 4 bases at V and 0 bases at J, with 11 bases in the middle. This CDR3 has 15 amino acids. The CDR3 loop reads CASSPRGDSNQPQHF. DNA for the CDR3: TGTGCCAGCAGCCCCCGGGGGGATAGCAATCAGCCCCAGCATTTT. Full variable domain (rest looked up from reference TRBV5-5 and TRBJ1-5): DAGVTQSPTHLIKTRGQQVTLRCSPISGHKSVSWYQQVLGQGPQFIFQYYEKEERGRGNFPDRFSARQFPNYSSELNVNALLLGDSALYLCASSPRGDSNQPQHFGDGTRLSIL.

This clonotype was counted a few times. This chain uses TRBV12-3 or TRBV12-4 with TRBJ1-1; no firm D call. The V and J ends lost 4 bases and 8 bases respectively, with 14 bases between them. This CDR3 is built from 13 residues. CDR3 amino acids: CASSSRSVGEAFF. CDR3 bases: TGTGCCAGCAGTTCAAGGTCAGTAGGCGAAGCTTTCTTT.

Points on this clonotype: At one of its ends the junction is not consistent with the germline gene, which may arise from a read error. V is TRBV20-1 and J is TRBJ2-3; 10 bases are shared with TRBD2. The CDR3 totals 17 residues. Per the germline V gene, CDR1 is DFQATT and CDR2 is SNEGSKA (reference sequence). Written as DNA, the CDR3 is TGCAGTGCTAGAGGGATCAATAGCGGGGGGTACACAGATACGCGGTATTTT. Translating gives CSARGINSGGYTDTRYF.

This rearrangement joins TRBV28 to TRBJ2-1; 8 bases match TRBD2. The length of the CDR3 is 16 residues. Germline V gene sequence: CDR1 MDHEN, CDR2 SYDVKM. V shed 10 bases and J 5 bases; nucleotides not matched to a gene: 16. This CDR3 reads CATRGPGTRGDNEQFF. The CDR3 DNA follows: TGTGCCACCAGAGGTCCCGGGACTAGGGGAGACAATGAGCAGTTCTTC. Variable domain in full (rest from reference TRBV28 and TRBJ2-1): DVKVTQSSRYLVKRTGEKVFLECVQDMDHENMFWYRQDPGLGLRLIYFSYDVKMKEKGDIPEGYSVSREKKERFSLILESASTNQTSMYLCATRGPGTRGDNEQFFGPGTRLTVL.

This clonotype occurred a few times. The chain has TRBV27 and TRBJ1-6, with D perhaps matching TRBD1 (5 bases). The CDR3 loop spans 15 amino acids. Germline V lookup: CDR1 MNHEY, CDR2 SMNVEV (reference sequence). Trimming removed 6 bases from V and 3 bases from J, with 12 bases in between. This CDR3 reads CASSARRGYNSPLHF. The CDR3 region has the DNA TGTGCCAGCAGCGCCAGGAGGGGCTATAATTCACCCCTCCACTTT.

DNA for the CDR3: TGTGCCAGCAGCGTAGACAGGGCACGGGAGCAGTTCTTC. This gives the protein CASSVDRAREQFF. The chain has TRBV9 and TRBJ2-1, with D tentatively TRBD1 (6 bases). The CDR3 has 13 residues. Trimming pared 0 bases from V and 10 bases from J, leaving 11 bases between. The germline V gene encodes CDR1 SGDLS and CDR2 YYNGEE.

The CDR3, as DNA: TGTGCCAGTAGTATGGCCAGTACTGAAGCTTTCTTT. Translated: CASSMASTEAFF. This sequence joins TRBV19 and TRBJ1-1; D not certain. This CDR3 has 12 amino acids. Germline V lookup: CDR1 LNHDA, CDR2 SQIVND (reference sequence). V was shortened by 3 bases and J by 5 bases, with 7 bases between the two germline ends.

The chain couples TRBV20-1 to TRBJ2-6; maybe TRBD2 (6 bases). Germline lookup yields CDR1 DFQATT and CDR2 SNEGSKA (reference sequence). The V gene lost 5 bases and the J gene lost 1 base, with 9 bases spanning the gap. The CDR3 length is 14 residues. The CDR3 DNA reads TGCAGTGCTGGCGGAGGGTCTGGGGCCAACGTCCTGACTTTC. It specifies CSAGGGSGANVLTF.

This clonotype was counted between two and nine times. The chain couples TRBV29-1 to TRBJ2-1, with D uncertain. The CDR3 sequence is 14 residues long. V was shortened by 2 bases and J by 0 bases, with 8 bases between the two germline ends. Germline CDR1 reads SQVTM; CDR2 reads ANQGSEA. In DNA form, the CDR3 reads TGCAGCGTTGAAACGGCAGACTCCTACAATGAGCAGTTCTTC. Translation: CSVETADSYNEQFF.

J is TRBJ1-2 and V is TRBV7-9; 7 bases are a match to TRBD1. Losses at the gene ends were 0 bases for V and 5 bases for J; bases not matched to a gene: 3. This CDR3 comprises 14 residues. Germline-derived CDR1 and CDR2 are SEHNR and FQNEAQ (reference sequence). CDR3: CASSLAGTAYGYTF. The CDR3, as DNA: TGTGCCAGCAGCTTAGCCGGGACAGCGTATGGCTACACCTTC. The full variable domain, with the rest looked up from reference TRBV7-9 and TRBJ1-2, is DTGVSQNPRHKITKRGQNVTFRCDPISEHNRLYWYRQTLGQGPEFLTYFQNEAQLEKSRLLSDRFSAERPKGSFSTLEIQRTEQGDSAMYLCASSLAGTAYGYTFGSGTRLTVV.

The rearrangement joins TRBV7-2 to TRBJ2-3; 8 bases are shared with TRBD1. Germline V gene sequence: CDR1 SGHTA, CDR2 FQGNSA. Unmatched junction bases numbered 12, after V lost 8 bases and J lost 2 bases. This CDR3 contains 16 residues. The CDR3 nucleotides are TGTGCCAGCCCAGCAGAAAGGACAGGGTTCACAGATACGCAGTATTTT. Its protein product is CASPAERTGFTDTQYF.

Turning to this clonotype: The germline gene is not matched at one end of the junction; a read error may be the cause. This chain connects TRBV20-1 to TRBJ2-1, with a tentative D call TRBD2 (5 bases). This CDR3 region has 16 residues. Per germline, CDR1 DFQATT and CDR2 SNEGSKA (reference sequence). For the CDR3, the DNA is TGCAGTGCTAGCCCTATTGGGAGTCTCTCCTACAATGAGCAGCTCTTC. Translation gives CSASPIGSLSYNEQLF.

This clonotype was observed a few times. This chain connects TRBV4-3 to TRBJ1-5; 10 bases line up with TRBD1. J lost 7 bases, V lost 0 bases, and 6 bases had no gene match. This CDR3 spans 16 amino acids. The germline V gene encodes CDR1 LGHNA and CDR2 YSLEER. The CDR3 is CASSQEVGQGGQPQHF. Here the CDR3 DNA reads TGCGCCAGCAGCCAAGAGGTCGGACAGGGGGGACAGCCCCAGCATTTT.

V is TRBV4-1 and J is TRBJ1-1, with D possibly matching TRBD1 (5 bases). CDR1 is MGHRA and CDR2 is YSYEKL in the germline V gene. Trimming stripped 4 bases from V and 3 bases from J, with 12 bases between. The CDR3 length is 14 residues. The CDR3 sequence: CASSLPGTYTEAFF. The CDR3 coding sequence is TGCGCCAGCAGCCTTCCCGGGACTTACACTGAAGCTTTCTTT.

This clonotype was seen a few times. The gene calls are TRBV24-1 and TRBJ1-2; D remains unclear. Trimming stripped 3 bases from V and 2 bases from J, with 6 bases between. Germline loops: CDR1 KGHDR, CDR2 SFDVKD. The CDR3 is made up of 13 amino acids. The chain's CDR3 is CATSDIDNYGYTF. The CDR3 nucleotides read TGTGCCACCAGTGATATAGACAACTATGGCTACACCTTC.

The J gene is TRBJ1-1, the V gene TRBV10-3; D is ambiguous. CDR1 is ENHRY, CDR2 SYGVKD, per germline. This CDR3 is 14 amino acids long. The germline V and J ends were trimmed by 2 bases and 2 bases, with 9 bases remaining between them. The CDR3 region is CAISEPGRNTEAFF. In nucleotides, the CDR3 is TGTGCCATCAGTGAGCCAGGTAGAAACACTGAAGCTTTCTTT.

The gene calls are TRBV3-1 and TRBJ1-1, with D uncertain. The CDR3 runs 15 residues. V was trimmed by 1 base and J by 11 bases, leaving 20 bases between them. Germline CDR1 LGHDT, CDR2 YNNKEL (reference sequence). The CDR3 bases are TGTGCCAGCAGCCAAGTGCCGATGGCGTTACTGGGGGCTTTCTTT. The encoded protein is CASSQVPMALLGAFF.

DNA of the CDR3: TGCAGTGCTAGACTTCAGGAAAGCTCTGGAAACACCATATATTTT. Protein product: CSARLQESSGNTIYF. This rearrangement joins TRBV20-1 to TRBJ1-3, with D uncertain. Deletions cut 2 bases from V and 0 bases from J, with 11 bases between. Germline loops: CDR1 DFQATT, CDR2 SNEGSKA (reference sequence). The CDR3 has 15 amino acids.

This clonotype has more than one count but fewer than ten. The genes are TRBV7-6 and TRBJ1-1, with a tentative D call TRBD1 (6 bases). Trimming shortened V by 5 bases and J by 3 bases, and 22 bases separated the two germline ends. Germline V gene lookup returns CDR1 SGHVS and CDR2 FNYEAQ. This CDR3 contains 17 residues. CDR3 sequence reads: CASSELGGGRPDTEAFF. The CDR3 DNA reads as TGTGCCAGCAGCGAGTTAGGTGGGGGCAGGCCGGACACTGAAGCTTTCTTT.

This clonotype occurred a few times. V gene TRBV9 combines with J gene TRBJ1-6; D remains ambiguous. V gave up 0 bases and J gave up 10 bases, with 14 bases separating them. Germline assignment: CDR1 SGDLS and CDR2 YYNGEE. There are 15 residues in the CDR3. The CDR3: CASSVGPTRESPLHF. CDR3 DNA: TGTGCCAGCAGCGTAGGTCCGACCCGGGAATCACCCCTCCACTTT.

This clonotype has more than one count but fewer than ten. The chain employs TRBV10-3 and TRBJ1-2; a weak D match, TRBD1 (6 bases). Trimming stripped 4 bases from V and 5 bases from J, with 17 bases between. Per the germline V gene, CDR1 is ENHRY and CDR2 is SYGVKD. The CDR3 contains 15 residues. CDR3: CAISASGAQIYGYTF. The CDR3 DNA follows: TGTGCCATCAGTGCATCAGGGGCACAAATTTATGGCTACACCTTC.

The chain carries TRBV20-1 and TRBJ1-6; D remains ambiguous. Germline V gene lookup returns CDR1 DFQATT and CDR2 SNEGSKA (reference sequence). There are 14 residues in the CDR3. V lost 3 bases to trimming and J lost 7 bases, with 13 bases between them. The CDR3 DNA sequence: TGCAGTGCTAGTTTTCGGGGAGGGAATTCACCCCTCCACTTT. This translates into CSASFRGGNSPLHF.

This chain links TRBV6-5 with TRBJ1-4, with 8 bases identical to TRBD1. The trim removed 7 bases at V and 8 bases at J, leaving 9 bases unmatched. The CDR3 has 14 residues. Germline V gives CDR1 MNHEY, CDR2 SVGAGI. The CDR3 nucleotides are TGTGCCAGCAAACTACAGGGGGGTAGCGAAAAACTGTTTTTT. This gives the protein CASKLQGGSEKLFF.

The V call is TRBV5-1, the J call TRBJ2-7; 10 positions agree with TRBD1. The CDR3 spans 16 residues. The V gene end was trimmed by 3 bases and the J gene end by 4 bases; junction bases not matched to a gene: 10. Germline-derived CDR1 and CDR2 are SGHRS and YFSETQ. CDR3: CASSSLPGTGVYEQYF. The CDR3, as DNA: TGCGCCAGCAGCTCCCTACCCGGGACAGGGGTTTACGAGCAGTACTTC.